One sample yielded the 8 T cell receptor beta chains listed below, sequenced in a study of blood T cell repertoires in COVID-19. Produced via immunoSEQ multiplex PCR; TCRdb's table is partial and in-frame only. The repertoire holds around 340,000 clones, with approximately 82% as singletons. The source material was peripheral blood. These TCRs come from a man aged 30 to 45 with active or convalescent COVID-19.

In its sample, this clone was seen once. CDR3 region: CASSELAGGYGEQFF. DNA of the CDR3: TGCGCCAGCAGTGAACTAGCGGGGGGTTACGGTGAGCAGTTCTTC. V and J are TRBV10-1 and TRBJ2-1, with 12 bases matching TRBD2. Germline V CDR1 and CDR2: WNHNN, SYGVQD (reference sequence). The CDR3 is made up of 15 amino acids. V was pared by 3 bases and J by 9 bases, with 6 bases of the junction left unmatched.

This clone has just a few counts. This chain connects TRBV30 to TRBJ2-7; D gene ambiguous. V lost 7 bases to trimming and J lost 2 bases, with 9 bases between them. CDR1 is GTSNPN and CDR2 is SVGIG in the germline V gene (reference sequence). The CDR3 length is 11 residues. CDR3 protein: CASDIAYEQYF. The CDR3 bases are TGTGCCTCCGACATAGCCTACGAGCAGTACTTC. Full variable domain (outside the CDR3, taken from reference TRBV30 and TRBJ2-7): SQTIHQWPATLVQPVGSPLSLECTVEGTSNPNLYWYRQAAGRGLQLLFYSVGIGQISSEVPQNLSASRPQDRQFILSSKKLLLSDSGFYLCASDIAYEQYFGPGTRLTVT.

The chain joins TRBV30 to TRBJ1-2, with a possible D match to TRBD1 (6 bases). Per germline, CDR1 GTSNPN and CDR2 SVGIG (reference sequence). CDR3 size: 14 residues. Trimming removed 1 base at V and 6 bases at J, with 15 bases between. CDR3 sequence (DNA): TGTGCCTGGAGTGCCAACTCCGGGGGGCATGGCTACACCTTC. As protein: CAWSANSGGHGYTF.

The chain recombines TRBV30 with TRBJ1-4; the D gene is possibly TRBD1 (5 bases). The CDR3 covers 13 residues. Germline-derived CDR1 and CDR2 are GTSNPN and SVGIG (reference sequence). V was clipped by 3 bases and J by 8 bases, with 13 bases between them. In nucleotides, the CDR3 is TGTGCCTGGAGAAGGGGTGGTCCCGAAAAACTGTTTTTT. Translated: CAWRRGGPEKLFF.

This clone came up a few times. This chain uses TRBV5-1 with TRBJ2-7; 10 nucleotides line up with TRBD1. The J segment lost 0 bases and the V segment lost 2 bases, leaving 5 bases of the junction unmatched. This CDR3 is 16 amino acids long. Germline CDR1 and CDR2: SGHRS and YFSETQ. CDR3 nucleotide sequence: TGCGCCAGCAGCTTTCGGGACAGGGGTCCCTCCTACGAGCAGTACTTC. Translated: CASSFRDRGPSYEQYF.

The chain uses TRBV4-3 and TRBJ1-5; possible D gene TRBD1, 5 bases. The ends were cut back, 2 bases at V and 4 bases at J, with 12 bases in the middle. The CDR3 consists of 15 residues. CDR1 LGHNA and CDR2 YSLEER come from the germline V gene. The CDR3 here is CASSQTGDVNQPQHF. The CDR3 coding sequence is TGCGCCAGCAGCCAAACAGGTGATGTGAATCAGCCCCAGCATTTT.

This chain uses TRBV5-4 with TRBJ2-2; D is uncertain. Germline lookup yields CDR1 SGHNT and CDR2 YYREEE (reference sequence). The CDR3 is 14 amino acids. Trimming took 2 bases from V and 3 from J, leaving 8 bases between them. The CDR3 is CASSFLVDTGELFF. The CDR3 nucleotides are TGTGCCAGCAGCTTTTTAGTAGACACCGGGGAGCTGTTTTTT.

The chain uses TRBV9 and TRBJ1-4; D unclear. CDR1 and CDR2 (germline): SGDLS, YYNGEE. The CDR3 is 14 amino acids. Deletions cut 4 bases from V and 4 bases from J, with 11 bases between. CDR3 sequence: CASSSRERNEKLFF. The CDR3 bases are TGTGCCAGCAGCTCGAGGGAGCGTAATGAAAAACTGTTTTTT.